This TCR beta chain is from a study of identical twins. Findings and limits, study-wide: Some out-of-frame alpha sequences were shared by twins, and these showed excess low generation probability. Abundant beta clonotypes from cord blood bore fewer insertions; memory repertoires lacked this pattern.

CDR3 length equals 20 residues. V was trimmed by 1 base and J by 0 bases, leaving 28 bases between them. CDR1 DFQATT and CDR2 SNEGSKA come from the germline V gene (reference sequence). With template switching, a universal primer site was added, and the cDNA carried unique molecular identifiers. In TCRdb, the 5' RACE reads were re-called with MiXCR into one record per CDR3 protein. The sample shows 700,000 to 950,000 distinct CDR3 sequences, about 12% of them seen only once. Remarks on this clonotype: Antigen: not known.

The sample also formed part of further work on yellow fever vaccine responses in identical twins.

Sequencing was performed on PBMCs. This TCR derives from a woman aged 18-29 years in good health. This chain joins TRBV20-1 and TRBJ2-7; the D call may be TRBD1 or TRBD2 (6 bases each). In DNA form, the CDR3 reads TGCAGTGCTAGAGGCACCCCCGGGGGCAGGGCTCATCCATGCTCCTACGAGCAGTACGTC. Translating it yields CSARGTPGGRAHPCSYEQYV.